Following are 16 T cell receptor beta chains from one sample sequenced in a study of T cell changes during pregnancy in multiple sclerosis. Sequencing used immunoSEQ multiplex PCR; TCRdb keeps in-frame clones, though not all of them. This table holds approximately 50,000 clones, 92% found once. The source material was CD4+ T cells from peripheral blood mononuclear cells, sampled after pregnancy. All receptors come from a female donor with multiple sclerosis, enrolled in a pregnancy study.

This clone was recorded only once. This chain joins TRBV5-5 and TRBJ2-1; 12 bases agree with TRBD2. This CDR3 region has 15 residues. CDR1 and CDR2 from the germline V gene are SGHKS and YYEKEE (reference sequence). The junction had 1 base not matched to a gene; V was cut back by 2 bases and J by 4 bases. CDR3 amino acids: CASSFGLAGYNEQFF. In DNA, the CDR3 is TGTGCCAGCAGCTTCGGACTAGCGGGGTACAATGAGCAGTTCTTC.

The CDR3 spells CASSLSIGEQFF. CDR3 nucleotides: TGTGCCAGCAGTTTAAGTATCGGTGAGCAGTTCTTC. The chain employs TRBV28 and TRBJ2-1, with D hard to call. Germline V lookup: CDR1 MDHEN, CDR2 SYDVKM. Trimming shortened V by 2 bases and J by 9 bases, and 8 bases separated the two germline ends. CDR3 length: 12 amino acids.

The chain couples TRBV21-1 to TRBJ1-5; TRBD1 was called by the table and not checked on the DNA. TRBV21-1 is a pseudogene segment. The CDR3 has 13 amino acids. The CDR3 is CASSKHSNQPQHF. CDR3 DNA sequence: TGTGCCAGCAGCAAACATAGCAATCAGCCCCAGCATTTT.

CDR3 sequence: CASSAIILGTGGPNSGANVLTF. CDR3 nucleotide sequence: TGTGCCAGCAGTGCCATTATCTTAGGGACAGGGGGACCTAACTCTGGGGCCAACGTCCTGACTTTC. J is TRBJ2-6 and V is TRBV28, with 11 bases that match TRBD1. Germline V CDR1 and CDR2: MDHEN, SYDVKM. The junction had 18 bases not matched to a gene; V was cut back by 5 bases and J by 0 bases. The CDR3 covers 22 residues.

This rearrangement joins TRBV7-6 to TRBJ2-2, with TRBD1 as a possible D gene (5 bases). V was pared by 5 bases and J by 4 bases, with 14 bases between. This CDR3 contains 15 residues. Germline CDR1 reads SGHVS; CDR2 reads FNYEAQ. CDR3 protein: CASSPVTARTGELFF. The CDR3 DNA reads as TGTGCCAGCAGCCCAGTGACAGCTCGCACCGGGGAGCTGTTTTTT.

The J gene is TRBJ2-7, the V gene TRBV27; perhaps TRBD1 as D (6 bases). CDR3 length: 14 amino acids. Germline CDR1 and CDR2: MNHEY and SMNVEV (reference sequence). The V gene lost 5 bases and the J gene lost 2 bases, with 13 bases spanning the gap. The CDR3, as DNA: TGTGCCAGCAGTCAAACGGGACAAGCCTACGAGCAGTACTTC. Translated, it gives CASSQTGQAYEQYF.

This clone came up a few times. The J gene is TRBJ1-2, the V gene TRBV9; a weak D match, TRBD1 (5 bases). The V and J ends lost 0 bases and 4 bases respectively, with 13 bases between them. Germline values: CDR1 SGDLS, CDR2 YYNGEE. The CDR3 spans 15 residues. The CDR3 here is CASSVDIGAGYGYTF. The CDR3 nucleotides read TGTGCCAGCAGCGTAGATATAGGGGCCGGCTATGGCTACACCTTC.

The chain links TRBV28 to TRBJ2-7, with D unclear. The CDR3 is 13 residues long. The V gene's germline CDR1 is MDHEN and CDR2 SYDVKM. V dropped 5 bases and J dropped 2 bases, with 10 bases sitting between them. The CDR3 nucleotides are TGTGCCAGCAGTCGCCACGGAGCCTACGAGCAGTACTTC. Translated: CASSRHGAYEQYF.

This clone was counted only a few times. The sample holds other DNA sequences that translate to the same CDR3. The V gene is TRBV30, the J gene TRBJ1-3, with D possibly being TRBD1 (5 bases). V shed 3 bases and J shed 0 bases, with 12 bases lying between them. In germline, CDR1 is GTSNPN, CDR2 SVGIG (reference sequence). The CDR3 spans 15 residues. CDR3 sequence: CAWSRDSGSGNTIYF. The CDR3 DNA sequence: TGTGCCTGGAGCCGGGACTCGGGCTCTGGAAACACCATATATTTT.

The V and J genes are TRBV28 and TRBJ1-3; tentative D call: TRBD1 (5 bases). The CDR3 is 13 amino acids. Per germline, CDR1 MDHEN and CDR2 SYDVKM. V lost 8 bases and J 0 bases, leaving 8 bases between the germline ends. Here the CDR3 DNA reads TGTGCCAGCGGCGGGGGCTCTGGAAACACCATATATTTT. It codes for CASGGGSGNTIYF.

The rearrangement links TRBV28 to TRBJ2-7; D is unclear. Trimming stripped 6 bases from V and 2 bases from J, with 14 bases between. The CDR3 has 14 amino acids. Germline CDR1 MDHEN, CDR2 SYDVKM. Here the CDR3 DNA reads TGTGCCAGCAGCCTGCCGGGTACCGCCTACGAGCAGTACTTC. It encodes CASSLPGTAYEQYF.

The chain is built from TRBV7-2 and TRBJ2-2; 13 bases agree with TRBD2. CDR3 size: 18 residues. V lost 5 bases and J lost 4; bases outside the gene matches: 10. The V gene's germline CDR1 is SGHTA and CDR2 FQGNSA. The CDR3 coding sequence is TGTGCCAGCAGCCTTCGGACTAGCGGGAGAGGTGGCACCGGGGAGCTGTTTTTT. Protein product: CASSLRTSGRGGTGELFF.

The genes are TRBV7-8 and TRBJ1-2; D might be TRBD1 (6 bases). In germline, CDR1 is SGHVS, CDR2 FQNEAQ. V shed 3 bases and J shed 6 bases, with 26 bases lying between them. This CDR3 region has 18 residues. The CDR3 sequence is CASSFRLPRTGRPDGYTF. The CDR3 DNA reads TGTGCCAGCAGCTTCCGGCTACCGAGAACAGGGCGTCCTGATGGCTACACCTTC.

The rearrangement uses TRBV9 and TRBJ2-7, with TRBD1 matching 8 bases. The CDR3 covers 17 residues. The germline V gene has CDR1 SGDLS and CDR2 YYNGEE. Trimming at V came to 0 bases and at J to 6 bases, leaving 14 bases not matched to a gene. The CDR3 DNA reads as TGTGCCAGCAGCGTAGCTGAGAGTGGACAGGGCGAAGCCGAGCAGTACTTC. Residues: CASSVAESGQGEAEQYF.

The chain links TRBV6-1 to TRBJ1-1; TRBD1 might be the D (6 bases). Per germline, CDR1 MNHNS and CDR2 SASEGT. This CDR3 region has 15 residues. V was pared by 6 bases and J by 5 bases, with 19 bases between. The CDR3 protein is CASRLYREMETEAFF. The CDR3 nucleotides read TGTGCCAGCAGGTTATACAGGGAAATGGAGACTGAAGCTTTCTTT.

The chain employs TRBV7-9 and TRBJ1-1; 12 bases are shared with TRBD1. The CDR3 length is 15 residues. J gave up 5 bases and V 3 bases, and 4 bases lay outside the gene matches. CDR1 and CDR2 (germline): SEHNR, FQNEAQ (reference sequence). CDR3 loop: CASSLGQGALTEAFF. The CDR3 nucleotides are TGTGCCAGCAGCTTGGGACAGGGGGCGCTGACTGAAGCTTTCTTT. Full variable domain (remainder filled in from reference TRBV7-9 and TRBJ1-1): DTGVSQNPRHKITKRGQNVTFRCDPISEHNRLYWYRQTLGQGPEFLTYFQNEAQLEKSRLLSDRFSAERPKGSFSTLEIQRTEQGDSAMYLCASSLGQGALTEAFFGQGTRLTVV.